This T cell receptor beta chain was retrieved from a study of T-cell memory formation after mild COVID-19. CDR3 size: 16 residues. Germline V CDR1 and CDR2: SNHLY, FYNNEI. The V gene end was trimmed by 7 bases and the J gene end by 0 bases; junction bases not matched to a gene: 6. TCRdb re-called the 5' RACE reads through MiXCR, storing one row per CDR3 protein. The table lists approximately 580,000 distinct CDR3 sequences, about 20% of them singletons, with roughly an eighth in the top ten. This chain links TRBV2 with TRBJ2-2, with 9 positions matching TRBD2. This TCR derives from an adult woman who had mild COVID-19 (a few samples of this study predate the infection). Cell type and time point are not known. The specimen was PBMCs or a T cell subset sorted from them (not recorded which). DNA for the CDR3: TGTGCCAGCAATAGCCTAGCGGGATCGAACACCGGGGAGCTGTTTTTT. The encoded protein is CASNSLAGSNTGELFF. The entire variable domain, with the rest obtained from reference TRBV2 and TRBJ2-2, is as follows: EPEVTQTPSHQVTQMGQEVILRCVPISNHLYFYWYRQILGQKVEFLVSFYNNEISEKSEIFDDQFSVERPDGSNFTLKIRSTKLEDSAMYFCASNSLAGSNTGELFFGEGSRLTVL.